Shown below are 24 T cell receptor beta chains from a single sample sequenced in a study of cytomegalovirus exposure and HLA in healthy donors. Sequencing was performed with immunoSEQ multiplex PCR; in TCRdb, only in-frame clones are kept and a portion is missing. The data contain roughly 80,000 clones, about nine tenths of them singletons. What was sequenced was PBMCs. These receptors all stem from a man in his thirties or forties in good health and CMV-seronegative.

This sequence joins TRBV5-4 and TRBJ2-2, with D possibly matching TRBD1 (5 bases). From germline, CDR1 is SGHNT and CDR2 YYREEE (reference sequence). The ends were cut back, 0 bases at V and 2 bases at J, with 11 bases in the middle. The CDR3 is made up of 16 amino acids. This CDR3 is CASSLGAGKNTGELFF. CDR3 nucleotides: TGTGCCAGCAGCTTGGGTGCAGGGAAAAACACCGGGGAGCTGTTTTTT. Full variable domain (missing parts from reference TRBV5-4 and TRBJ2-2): ETGVTQSPTHLIKTRGQQVTLRCSSQSGHNTVSWYQQALGQGPQFIFQYYREEENGRGNFPPRFSGLQFPNYSSELNVNALELDDSALYLCASSLGAGKNTGELFFGEGSRLTVL.

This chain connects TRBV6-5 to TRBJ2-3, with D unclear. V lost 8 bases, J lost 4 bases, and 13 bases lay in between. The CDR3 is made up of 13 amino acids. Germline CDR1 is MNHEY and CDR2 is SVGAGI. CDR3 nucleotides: TGTGCCAGCGGCTTGCCGGGTTCAGATACGCAGTATTTT. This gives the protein CASGLPGSDTQYF.

The CDR3 nucleotides read TGTGCCAGCAGTGAATCCGGGGGGCAAGGCAACACAGATACGCAGTATTTT. Translation: CASSESGGQGNTDTQYF. The chain is built from TRBV6-1 and TRBJ2-3, with D perhaps TRBD2 (7 bases). CDR3 size: 17 residues. The germline V gene encodes CDR1 MNHNS and CDR2 SASEGT. V lost 2 bases, J lost 2 bases, and 17 bases lay in between.

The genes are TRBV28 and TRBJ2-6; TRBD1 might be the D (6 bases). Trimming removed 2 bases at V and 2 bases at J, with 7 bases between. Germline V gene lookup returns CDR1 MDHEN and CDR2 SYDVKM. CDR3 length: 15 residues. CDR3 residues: CASSLAGAGANVLTF. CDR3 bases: TGTGCCAGCAGTTTAGCAGGGGCTGGGGCCAACGTCCTGACTTTC.

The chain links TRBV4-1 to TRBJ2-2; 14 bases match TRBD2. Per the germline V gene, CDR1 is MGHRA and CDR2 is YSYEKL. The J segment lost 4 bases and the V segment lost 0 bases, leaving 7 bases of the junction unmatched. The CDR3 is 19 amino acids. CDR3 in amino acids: CASSQEWLGTSGSTGELFF. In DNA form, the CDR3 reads TGCGCCAGCAGCCAAGAATGGCTGGGGACTAGCGGGAGCACCGGGGAGCTGTTTTTT.

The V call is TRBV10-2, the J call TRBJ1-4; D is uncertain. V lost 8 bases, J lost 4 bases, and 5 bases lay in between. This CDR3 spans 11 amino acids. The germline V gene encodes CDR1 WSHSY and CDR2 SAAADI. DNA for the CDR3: TGCGCCAGCGCGGTTAATGAAAAACTGTTTTTT. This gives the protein CASAVNEKLFF.

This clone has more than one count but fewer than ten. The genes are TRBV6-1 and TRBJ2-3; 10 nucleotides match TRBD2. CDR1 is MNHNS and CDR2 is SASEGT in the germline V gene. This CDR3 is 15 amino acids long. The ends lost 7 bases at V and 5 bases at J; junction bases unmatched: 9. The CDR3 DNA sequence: TGTGCCAGCAATAATATAGCGGGGGGCCAAGATACGCAGTATTTT. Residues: CASNNIAGGQDTQYF.

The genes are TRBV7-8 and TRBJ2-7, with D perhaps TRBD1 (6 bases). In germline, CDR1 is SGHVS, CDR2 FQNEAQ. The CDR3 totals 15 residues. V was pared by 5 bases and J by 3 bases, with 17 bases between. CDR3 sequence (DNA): TGTGCCAGCAGCCCCCGTCGGACAGAAATCTACGAGCAGTACTTC. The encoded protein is CASSPRRTEIYEQYF.

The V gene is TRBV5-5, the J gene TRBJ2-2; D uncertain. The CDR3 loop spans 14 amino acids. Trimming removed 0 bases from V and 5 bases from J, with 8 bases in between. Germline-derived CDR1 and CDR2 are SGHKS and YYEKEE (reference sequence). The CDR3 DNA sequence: TGTGCCAGCAGCTTGGGTTCCGAGACCGGGGAGCTGTTTTTT. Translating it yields CASSLGSETGELFF.

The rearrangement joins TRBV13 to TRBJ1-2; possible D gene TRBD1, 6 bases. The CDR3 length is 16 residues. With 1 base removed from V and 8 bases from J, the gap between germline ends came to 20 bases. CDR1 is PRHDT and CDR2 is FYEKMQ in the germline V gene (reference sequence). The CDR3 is CASSLVSLLQGEGYTF. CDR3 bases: TGTGCCAGCAGCTTAGTGTCGTTGCTACAGGGTGAGGGCTACACCTTC.

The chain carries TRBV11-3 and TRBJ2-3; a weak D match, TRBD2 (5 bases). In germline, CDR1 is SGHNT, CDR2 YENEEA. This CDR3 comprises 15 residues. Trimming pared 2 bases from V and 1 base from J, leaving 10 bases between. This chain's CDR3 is CASSLRAAGTDTQYF. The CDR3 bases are TGTGCCAGCAGCTTAAGGGCAGCGGGCACAGATACGCAGTATTTT.

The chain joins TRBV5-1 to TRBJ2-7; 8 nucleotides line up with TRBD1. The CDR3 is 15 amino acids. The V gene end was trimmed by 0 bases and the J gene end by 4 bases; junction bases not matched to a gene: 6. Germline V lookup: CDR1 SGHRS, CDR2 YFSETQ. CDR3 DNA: TGCGCCAGCAGCTTGGCACCAGGGGGCTCGTACGAGCAGTACTTC. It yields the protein CASSLAPGGSYEQYF.

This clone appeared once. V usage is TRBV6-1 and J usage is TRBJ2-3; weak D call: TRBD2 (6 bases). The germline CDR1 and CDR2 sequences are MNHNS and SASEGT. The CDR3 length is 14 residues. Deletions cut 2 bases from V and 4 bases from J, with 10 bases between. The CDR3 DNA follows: TGTGCCAGCAGTGAAAAGGGGAGGTCAGATACGCAGTATTTT. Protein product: CASSEKGRSDTQYF.

CDR3 bases: TGTGCCAGTAACGAGGGCGTTACAGATCAGCCCCAGCATTTT. Translation gives CASNEGVTDQPQHF. The chain recombines TRBV19 with TRBJ1-5; no clear D. The CDR3 runs 14 residues. V dropped 7 bases and J dropped 5 bases, with 15 bases sitting between them. Germline V gene lookup returns CDR1 LNHDA and CDR2 SQIVND (reference sequence). Full variable domain (missing parts from reference TRBV19 and TRBJ1-5): DGGITQSPKYLFRKEGQNVTLSCEQNLNHDAMYWYRQDPGQGLRLIYYSQIVNDFQKGDIAEGYSVSREKKESFPLTVTSAQKNPTAFYLCASNEGVTDQPQHFGDGTRLSIL.

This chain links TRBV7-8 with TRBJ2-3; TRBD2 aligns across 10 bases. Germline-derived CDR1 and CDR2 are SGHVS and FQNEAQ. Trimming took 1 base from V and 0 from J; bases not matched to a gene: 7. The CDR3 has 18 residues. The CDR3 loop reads CASSLGFLAGVSTDTQYF. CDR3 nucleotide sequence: TGTGCCAGCAGCTTAGGGTTCCTAGCGGGGGTAAGCACAGATACGCAGTATTTT.

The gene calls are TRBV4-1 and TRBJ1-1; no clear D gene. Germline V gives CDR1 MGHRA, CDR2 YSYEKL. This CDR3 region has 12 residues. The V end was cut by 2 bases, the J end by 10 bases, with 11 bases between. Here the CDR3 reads CASSQHGRGAFF. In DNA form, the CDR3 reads TGCGCCAGCAGCCAACATGGCCGAGGAGCTTTCTTT.

CDR3 region: CASSQDVTGQGFYEQYF. As DNA, the CDR3 is TGTGCCAGCAGCCAAGATGTAACGGGACAGGGTTTCTACGAGCAGTACTTC. This sequence joins TRBV14 and TRBJ2-7; the match to TRBD1 covers 9 bases. The ends lost 0 bases at V and 3 bases at J; junction bases unmatched: 9. CDR1 is SGHDN and CDR2 is FVKESK in the germline V gene. This CDR3 is 17 amino acids long.

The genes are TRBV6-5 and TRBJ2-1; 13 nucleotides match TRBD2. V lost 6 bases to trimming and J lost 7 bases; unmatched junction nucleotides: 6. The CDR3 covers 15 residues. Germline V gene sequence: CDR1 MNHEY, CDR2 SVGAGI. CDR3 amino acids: CASRPGLAGWNEQFF. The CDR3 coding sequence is TGTGCCAGCAGGCCGGGACTAGCGGGATGGAATGAGCAGTTCTTC.

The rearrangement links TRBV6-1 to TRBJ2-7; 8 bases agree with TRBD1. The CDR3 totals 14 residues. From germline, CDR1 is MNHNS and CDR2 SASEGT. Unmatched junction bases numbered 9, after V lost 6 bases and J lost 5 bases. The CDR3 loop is CASSPTGQADEQYF. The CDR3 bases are TGTGCCAGCAGCCCCACGGGACAGGCGGACGAGCAGTACTTC.

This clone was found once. The CDR3 nucleotides are TGTGCCAGCAGCCCCGGACTGTACTCTGGGGCCAACGTCCTGACTTTC. It codes for CASSPGLYSGANVLTF. The chain links TRBV7-9 to TRBJ2-6; maybe TRBD2 (5 bases). V gave up 5 bases and J gave up 0 bases, with 11 bases separating them. Germline CDR1 reads SEHNR; CDR2 reads FQNEAQ (reference sequence). This CDR3 is built from 16 residues.

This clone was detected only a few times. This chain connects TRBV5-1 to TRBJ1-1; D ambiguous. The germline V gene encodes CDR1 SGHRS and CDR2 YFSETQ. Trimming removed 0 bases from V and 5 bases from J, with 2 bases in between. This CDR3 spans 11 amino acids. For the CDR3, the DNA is TGCGCCAGCAGCTTGGCGACTGAAGCTTTCTTT. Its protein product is CASSLATEAFF.

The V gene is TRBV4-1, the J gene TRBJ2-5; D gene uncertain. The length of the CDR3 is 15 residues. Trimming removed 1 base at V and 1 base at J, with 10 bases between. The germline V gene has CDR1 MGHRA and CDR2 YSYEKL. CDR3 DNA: TGCGCCAGCAGCCAAGCGTGGCTAGTCCAAGAGACCCAGTACTTC. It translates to CASSQAWLVQETQYF.

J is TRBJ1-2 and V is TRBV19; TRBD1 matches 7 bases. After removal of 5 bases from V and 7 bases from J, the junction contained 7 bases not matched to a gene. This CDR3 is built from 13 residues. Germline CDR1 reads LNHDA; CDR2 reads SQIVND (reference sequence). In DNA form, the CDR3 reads TGTGCCAGTAGTCAAAAGGCAGGGGGTGGCTACACCTTC. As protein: CASSQKAGGGYTF.

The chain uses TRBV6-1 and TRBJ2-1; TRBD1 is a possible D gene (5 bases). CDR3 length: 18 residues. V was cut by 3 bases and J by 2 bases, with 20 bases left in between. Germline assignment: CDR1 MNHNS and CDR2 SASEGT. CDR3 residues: CASSDRSGPGRAYNEQFF. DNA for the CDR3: TGTGCCAGCAGTGATCGTTCAGGGCCAGGACGGGCCTACAATGAGCAGTTCTTC.